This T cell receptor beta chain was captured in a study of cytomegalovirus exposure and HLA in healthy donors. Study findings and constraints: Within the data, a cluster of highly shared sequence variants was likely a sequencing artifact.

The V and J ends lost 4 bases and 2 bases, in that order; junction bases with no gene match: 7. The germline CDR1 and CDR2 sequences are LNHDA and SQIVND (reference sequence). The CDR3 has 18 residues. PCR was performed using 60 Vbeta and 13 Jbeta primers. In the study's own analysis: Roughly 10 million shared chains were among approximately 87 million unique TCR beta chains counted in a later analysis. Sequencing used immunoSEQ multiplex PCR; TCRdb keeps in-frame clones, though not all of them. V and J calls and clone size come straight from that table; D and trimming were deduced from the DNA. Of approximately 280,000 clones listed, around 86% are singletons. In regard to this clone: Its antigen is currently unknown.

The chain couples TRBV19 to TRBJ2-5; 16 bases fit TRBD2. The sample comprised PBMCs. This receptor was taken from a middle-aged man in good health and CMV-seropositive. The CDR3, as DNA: TGTGCCAGTAGTACTTCGGGACTAGCGGGAGGGTCACAAGAGACCCAGTACTTC. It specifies CASSTSGLAGGSQETQYF. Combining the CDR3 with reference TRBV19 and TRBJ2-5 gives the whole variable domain DGGITQSPKYLFRKEGQNVTLSCEQNLNHDAMYWYRQDPGQGLRLIYYSQIVNDFQKGDIAEGYSVSREKKESFPLTVTSAQKNPTAFYLCASSTSGLAGGSQETQYFGPGTRLLVL.